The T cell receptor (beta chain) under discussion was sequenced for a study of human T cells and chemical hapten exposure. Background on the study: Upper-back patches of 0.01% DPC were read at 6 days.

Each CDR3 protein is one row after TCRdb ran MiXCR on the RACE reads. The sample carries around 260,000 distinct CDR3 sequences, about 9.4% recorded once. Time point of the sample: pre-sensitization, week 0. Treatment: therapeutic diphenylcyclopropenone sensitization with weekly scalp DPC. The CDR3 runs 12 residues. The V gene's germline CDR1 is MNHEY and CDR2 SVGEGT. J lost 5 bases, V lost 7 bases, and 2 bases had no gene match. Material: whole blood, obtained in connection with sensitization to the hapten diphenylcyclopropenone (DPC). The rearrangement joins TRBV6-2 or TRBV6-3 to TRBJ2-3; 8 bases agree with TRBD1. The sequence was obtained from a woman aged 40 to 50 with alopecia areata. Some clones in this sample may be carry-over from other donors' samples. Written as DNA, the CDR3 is TGTGCCAGCACTGACAGGGGAGATACGCAGTATTTT. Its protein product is CASTDRGDTQYF.